These T cell receptor beta chains were read from a single sample in a study of blood T cell repertoires in COVID-19. This table comes from immunoSEQ multiplex PCR, and its TCRdb copy is limited to in-frame clones, with some not included. The sample holds 100,000 to 150,000 clones, more than 85% seen once. The sequenced material came from peripheral blood. The receptors come from a man in his fifties with COVID-19, enrolled during active disease. Both conserved end residues are part of each CDR3. D genes are given only for firm matches. Clone size is stated in some rows and not others, as once, few, many or a class when expanded.

j_call clone_size d_call v_call cdr3_aa cdr3_nt
TRBJ1-5 few - TRBV9 CASSVVEGCCGNQPQHF TGTGCCAGCAGCGTAGTTGAGGGATGTTGCGGCAATCAGCCCCAGCATTTT
TRBJ2-3 - TRBD2 TRBV14 CASEREGTDTQYF TGTGCCAGCGAGCGGGAGGGCACAGATACGCAGTATTTT
TRBJ1-2 - - TRBV5-1 CASSLGLQGDGYTF TGCGCCAGCAGCTTGGGATTACAGGGCGATGGCTACACCTTC
TRBJ2-5 - TRBD2 TRBV6-2/TRBV6-3 CASSSRTSGRWETQYF TGTGCCAGCAGCTCACGGACTAGCGGGAGATGGGAGACCCAGTACTTC
TRBJ2-1 - TRBD2 TRBV6-5 CASSYYGTSGREQFF TGTGCCAGCAGTTACTATGGGACTAGCGGGAGGGAGCAGTTCTTC
TRBJ2-1 once - TRBV25-1 CASSERNSGNEQFF TGTGCCAGCAGTGAACGCAATAGCGGCAATGAGCAGTTCTTC
TRBJ1-4 - - TRBV28 CASRPQGTEKLFF TGTGCCAGCAGACCGCAGGGGACTGAAAAACTGTTTTTT
TRBJ2-5 - - TRBV14 CASSQGVWETQYF TGTGCCAGCAGCCAAGGCGTGTGGGAGACCCAGTACTTC
TRBJ1-4 - - TRBV28 CASSSEGGPGEKLFF TGTGCCAGCAGTTCGGAGGGGGGGCCGGGTGAAAAACTGTTTTTT
TRBJ1-2 - - TRBV9 CASSVGAVSSRGYTF TGTGCCAGCAGCGTGGGGGCTGTTTCTTCCCGAGGCTACACCTTC
TRBJ2-1 - TRBD2 TRBV7-8 CASSLFLAGNNEQFF TGTGCCAGCAGCTTATTTCTAGCGGGTAACAATGAGCAGTTCTTC
TRBJ2-7 - - TRBV19 CASSPMDSVNYEQYF TGTGCCAGTAGCCCTATGGACAGCGTCAATTACGAGCAGTACTTC
TRBJ2-4 once - TRBV7-9 CASSLALSAGAKNIQYF TGTGCCAGCAGCTTAGCGCTCTCAGCGGGAGCCAAAAACATTCAGTACTTC
TRBJ1-3 - - TRBV19 CASSEYSGNTIYF TGTGCCAGTAGTGAGTACTCTGGAAACACCATATATTTT
TRBJ1-1 - - TRBV7-2 CASSFTGLYTEAFF TGTGCCAGCAGCTTCACAGGGTTGTACACTGAAGCTTTCTTT
TRBJ2-1 - TRBD2 TRBV18 CASSADRLALSNEQFF TGTGCCAGCTCCGCAGATAGACTAGCTCTGTCGAATGAGCAGTTCTTC
TRBJ2-1 - TRBD2 TRBV3-1/TRBV3-2 CASSQDLTSGNEQFF TGTGCCAGCAGCCAAGATCTTACTAGCGGCAATGAGCAGTTCTTC
TRBJ1-2 - - TRBV6-5 CASQSSQGYTF TGTGCCAGCCAATCTTCGCAGGGCTACACCTTC
TRBJ1-1 - TRBD1 TRBV19 CASSTGTGNTEAFF TGTGCCAGTAGTACCGGGACAGGGAACACTGAAGCTTTCTTT
TRBJ1-4 - - TRBV2 CASRRSQGRAGLF TGTGCCAGCCGTCGGTCACAGGGTCGGGCAGGTCTTTTT
TRBJ2-3 - - TRBV5-1 CASSGGVADTQYF TGCGCCAGCAGCGGCGGGGTCGCAGATACGCAGTATTTT
TRBJ2-5 - TRBD1 TRBV3-1/TRBV3-2 CASSQGQGEETQYF TGTGCCAGCAGCCAAGGACAGGGGGAAGAGACCCAGTACTTC
TRBJ2-7 - TRBD2 TRBV4-1 CASSLLAGGPYEQYF TGCGCCAGCAGCCTTCTAGCGGGAGGGCCTTACGAGCAGTACTTC
TRBJ1-4 - - TRBV6-2/TRBV6-3 CASSSRVGEKLFF TGTGCCAGCAGTTCCAGGGTTGGGGAAAAACTGTTTTTT
TRBJ2-2 - TRBD2 TRBV4-1 CASSRKPGTSGTNTGELFF TGCGCCAGCAGCCGCAAACCAGGGACTAGCGGGACGAACACCGGGGAGCTGTTTTTT
TRBJ1-5 - TRBD1 TRBV10-1 CASSEGQGARGNQPQHF TGCGCCAGCAGTGAGGGACAGGGGGCGCGAGGCAATCAGCCCCAGCATTTT
TRBJ2-5 - TRBD2 TRBV7-2 CASSAGLAGGGETQYF TGTGCCAGCAGCGCGGGACTAGCGGGAGGGGGAGAGACCCAGTACTTC
TRBJ1-2 - - TRBV6-1 CASSEGQNFYGYTF TGTGCCAGCAGTGAAGGACAGAATTTCTATGGCTACACCTTC
TRBJ2-1 - - TRBV7-6 CASSPDEQAIDEQFF TGTGCCAGCAGCCCAGACGAACAGGCGATCGATGAGCAGTTCTTC
TRBJ2-7 - - TRBV6-5 CASSYLGGSYEQYF TGTGCCAGCAGTTACCTGGGGGGTTCCTACGAGCAGTACTTC
TRBJ2-1 - TRBD2 TRBV19 CASSIAMGLAERYNEQFF TGTGCCAGTAGTATAGCTATGGGACTAGCGGAAAGATACAATGAGCAGTTCTTC
TRBJ1-1 - - TRBV19 CASSWAGTKAVPAFF TGTGCCAGTAGTTGGGCCGGGACAAAGGCAGTTCCAGCTTTCTTT
TRBJ1-4 once TRBD1 TRBV6-6 CASKGQGGEKLFF TGTGCCAGCAAGGGACAGGGCGGTGAAAAACTGTTTTTT
TRBJ2-2 - TRBD2 TRBV28 CASSSRPSGSGTGELFF TGTGCCAGCAGCAGTAGGCCTAGCGGGAGTGGCACCGGGGAGCTGTTTTTT
TRBJ2-5 - TRBD1 TRBV19 CASSITGVSRETQYF TGTGCCAGTAGTATAACAGGGGTGTCAAGGGAGACCCAGTACTTC
TRBJ1-5 - TRBD1 TRBV4-1 CASSFTPTGRGSLISNQPQHF TGCGCCAGCAGCTTTACCCCCACCGGCAGGGGGAGTTTAATTAGCAATCAGCCCCAGCATTTT
TRBJ2-2 - - TRBV19 CASSSDRVTGELFF TGTGCCAGTAGTAGTGATCGGGTCACCGGGGAGCTGTTTTTT
TRBJ2-1 - TRBD1 TRBV12-3/TRBV12-4 CASSHTGTGVFF TGTGCCAGCAGTCATACCGGGACAGGGGTATTCTTC
TRBJ2-2 few - TRBV24-1 CATSDSPTGELFF TGTGCCACCAGTGATTCCCCAACCGGGGAGCTGTTTTTT
TRBJ1-5 - TRBD1 TRBV4-2 CASSLDRAQPQHF TGTGCCAGCAGCCTAGACAGGGCTCAGCCCCAGCATTTT
TRBJ2-4 once TRBD1 TRBV19 CASSTGFQGAAKNIQYF TGTGCCAGTAGTACCGGGTTCCAGGGGGCCGCCAAAAACATTCAGTACTTC
TRBJ1-2 - - TRBV4-3 CASSPPGHPLRGGYTF TGCGCCAGCAGCCCACCGGGACATCCTTTACGCGGGGGCTACACCTTC
TRBJ2-7 - - TRBV29-1 CSVAQGPSYEQYF TGCAGCGTTGCTCAGGGGCCCTCCTACGAGCAGTACTTC
TRBJ1-4 - - TRBV3-1/TRBV3-2 CASSQFNNEKLFF TGTGCCAGCAGCCAGTTCAATAATGAAAAACTGTTTTTT
TRBJ2-3 - TRBD2 TRBV7-2 CASSLGASGRGDTQYF TGTGCCAGCAGCTTAGGGGCGAGCGGGAGGGGAGATACGCAGTATTTT
TRBJ1-1 - - TRBV18 CASSLGEDTEAFF TGTGCCAGCTCCTTAGGGGAGGACACTGAAGCTTTCTTT
TRBJ1-2 - - TRBV2 CASNSGRDFGGYTF TGTGCCAGCAATTCAGGGAGGGATTTTGGCGGCTACACCTTC
TRBJ1-5 - - TRBV3-1/TRBV3-2 CASSQDVGGQPQHF TGTGCCAGCAGCCAAGATGTCGGGGGACAGCCCCAGCATTTT
TRBJ2-3 - TRBD2 TRBV27 CASRMTSGQSFSTDTQYF TGTGCCAGCAGGATGACTAGCGGACAATCTTTTAGCACAGATACGCAGTATTTT
TRBJ2-2 - - TRBV21-1 CASSKARTPCTGELFF TGTGCCAGCAGCAAAGCCCGGACACCGTGCACCGGGGAGCTGTTTTTT
TRBJ2-7 - - TRBV3-1/TRBV3-2 CASSQVDIAYEQYF TGTGCCAGCAGCCAAGTTGATATAGCCTACGAGCAGTACTTC
TRBJ1-5 - TRBD1 TRBV9 CASSTGTGFQPQHF TGTGCCAGCAGCACTGGGACAGGCTTTCAGCCCCAGCATTTT